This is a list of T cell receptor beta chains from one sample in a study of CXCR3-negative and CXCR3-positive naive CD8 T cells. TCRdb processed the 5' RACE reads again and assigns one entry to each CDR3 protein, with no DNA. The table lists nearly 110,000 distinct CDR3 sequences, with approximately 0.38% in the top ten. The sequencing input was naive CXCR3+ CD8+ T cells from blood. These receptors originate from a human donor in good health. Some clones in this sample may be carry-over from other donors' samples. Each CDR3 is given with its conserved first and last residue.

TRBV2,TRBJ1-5,CASSESVYSNQPQHF
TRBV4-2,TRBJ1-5,CASSQDEEPNQPQHF
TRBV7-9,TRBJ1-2,CASSSQGEYWGYTF
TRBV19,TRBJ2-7,CATGQGTYEQYF
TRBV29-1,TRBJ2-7,CSVEMPGTYEQYF
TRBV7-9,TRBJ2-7,CASSQRDRTYEQHF
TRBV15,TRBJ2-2,CATSRALEYTGELFF
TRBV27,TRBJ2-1,CASSTRGPQVDEQFF
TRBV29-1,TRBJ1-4,CSVEGGGRAFF
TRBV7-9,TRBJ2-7,CASSATSGRSGKDEQYF
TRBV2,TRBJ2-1,CAGRGTSFLEQFF
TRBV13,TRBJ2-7,CASSLTGTSGRDYEQYF
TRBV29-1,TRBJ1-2,CSVEKGAYGYTF
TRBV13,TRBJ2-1,CASSLQNNEQFF
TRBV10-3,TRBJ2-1,CAISDLGLAGGFYNEQFF
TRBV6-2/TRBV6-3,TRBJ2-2,CASRPLLGITGELFF
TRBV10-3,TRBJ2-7,CAGAGTETYEQYF
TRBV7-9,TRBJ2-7,CASSLDGTGAGREQYF
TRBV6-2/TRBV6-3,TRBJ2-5,CASTRSELGQRGETQYF
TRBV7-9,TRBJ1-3,CASRPAPSSSGNTIYF
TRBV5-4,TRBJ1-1,CASSPGRENTEAFF
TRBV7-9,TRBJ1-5,CASSLYPSQPQHF
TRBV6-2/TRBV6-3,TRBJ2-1,CASSSPVGPEQFF
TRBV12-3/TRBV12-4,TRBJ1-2,CASSRPATGSYGYTF
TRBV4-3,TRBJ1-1,CASSQDGIGSTEAFF
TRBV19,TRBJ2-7,CASSIASDSYEQYF
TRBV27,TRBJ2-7,CASSFRKTFYEQYF
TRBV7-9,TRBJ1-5,CASSPGQGGNQPQHF
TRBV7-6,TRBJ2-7,CASSPLGGPLGYEQYF
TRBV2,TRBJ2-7,CASSTGGLEQYF
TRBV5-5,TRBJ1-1,CASSLGDGTEAFF
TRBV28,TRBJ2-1,CASSSRLTSGVTQFF
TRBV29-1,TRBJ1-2,CSVERQESGYTF
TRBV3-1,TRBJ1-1,CASSQARDEAFF
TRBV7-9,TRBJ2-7,CASSSPGTDYEQYF
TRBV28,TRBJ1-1,CASSTTVQTWAEAFF
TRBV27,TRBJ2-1,CASSGQYNEQFF
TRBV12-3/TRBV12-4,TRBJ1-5,CASSFVEGRQPQHF
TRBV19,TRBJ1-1,CASSITGMANTEAFF
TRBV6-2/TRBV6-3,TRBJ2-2,CASTPGQGSTGELFF
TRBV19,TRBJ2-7,CASSITGGDEQYF
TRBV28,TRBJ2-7,CASSFATSGNYEQYF